This T cell receptor beta chain was sequenced for a study of T cells in Graves' hyperthyroidism and ophthalmopathy. The investigators amplified TCR beta CDR3 regions from RNA transcripts. The HTBI primer set drove a first-round RT-PCR of the TCR CDR3. TCRdb independently ran MiXCR on the multiplex PCR reads; one entry per CDR3 protein. The sample lists around 360,000 distinct CDR3 sequences, around 15% seen once, with about 21% in the top ten. J was trimmed by 2 bases and V by 1 base; bases with no gene match: 7. Germline-derived CDR1 and CDR2 are SGHVS and FNYEAQ. This CDR3 has 16 residues. Subjects with ophthalmopathy showed a Clinical Activity Score no lower than 3, a NOSPECS grade no lower than 4, and a duration shorter than 3 months. This clonotype appeared many times.

The TCR sequence derives from a woman aged 60 to 75 with Graves' ophthalmopathy. The sample was blood. The chain employs TRBV7-6 and TRBJ2-5; 7 bases align to TRBD1. CDR3 nucleotide sequence: TGTGCCAGCAGCTTAGTTGGGCAGGGGGTTCAAGAGACCCAGTACTTC. Translating gives CASSLVGQGVQETQYF.